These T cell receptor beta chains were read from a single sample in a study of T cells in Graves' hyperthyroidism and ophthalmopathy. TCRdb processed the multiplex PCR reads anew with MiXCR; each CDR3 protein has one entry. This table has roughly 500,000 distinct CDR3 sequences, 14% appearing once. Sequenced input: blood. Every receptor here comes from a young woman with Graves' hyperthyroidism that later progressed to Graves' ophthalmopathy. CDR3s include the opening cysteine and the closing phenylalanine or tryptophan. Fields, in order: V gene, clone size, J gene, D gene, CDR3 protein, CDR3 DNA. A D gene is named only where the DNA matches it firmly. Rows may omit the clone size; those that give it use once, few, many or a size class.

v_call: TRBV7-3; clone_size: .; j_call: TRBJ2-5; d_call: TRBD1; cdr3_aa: CASSLGGTGSQETQYF; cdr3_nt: TGTGCCAGCAGCTTAGGTGGGACAGGCTCCCAAGAGACCCAGTACTTC
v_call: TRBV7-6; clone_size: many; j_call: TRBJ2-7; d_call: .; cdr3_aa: CASGGSYEQYF; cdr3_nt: TGTGCCAGCGGGGGTAGCTACGAGCAGTACTTC
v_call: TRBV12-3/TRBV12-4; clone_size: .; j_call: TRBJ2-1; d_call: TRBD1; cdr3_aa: CASSLGQPLFF; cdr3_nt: TGTGCCAGCAGTCTGGGACAGCCTTTGTTCTTC
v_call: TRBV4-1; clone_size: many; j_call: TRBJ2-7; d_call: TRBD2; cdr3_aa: CASSQTSGRYEQYF; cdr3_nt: TGCGCCAGCAGCCAAACTAGCGGGAGGTACGAGCAGTACTTC
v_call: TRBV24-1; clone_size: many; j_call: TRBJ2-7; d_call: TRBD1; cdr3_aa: CATSDPGQGGYEQYF; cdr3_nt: TGTGCCACCAGTGACCCGGGACAGGGAGGCTACGAGCAGTACTTC
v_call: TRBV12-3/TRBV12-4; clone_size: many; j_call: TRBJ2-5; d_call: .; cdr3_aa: CASTDGGFSTQYF; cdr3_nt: TGTGCCAGCACTGATGGCGGGTTCAGCACCCAGTACTTC
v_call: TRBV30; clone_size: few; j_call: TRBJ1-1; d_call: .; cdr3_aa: CAEGGGPRNTEAFF; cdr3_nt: TGTGCCGAGGGGGGGGGGCCAAGGAACACTGAAGCTTTCTTT
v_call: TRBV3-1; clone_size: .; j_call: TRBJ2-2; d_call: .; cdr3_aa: CASSQATGSAVELFF; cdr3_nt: TGTGCCAGCAGCCAGGCCACAGGGAGCGCCGTGGAGCTGTTTTTT
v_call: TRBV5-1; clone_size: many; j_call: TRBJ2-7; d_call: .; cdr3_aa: CASSSRGGSYEQYF; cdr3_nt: TGCGCCAGCAGCTCCAGGGGGGGCTCCTACGAGCAGTACTTC
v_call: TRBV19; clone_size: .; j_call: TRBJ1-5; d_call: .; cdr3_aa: CASSLTLGEPQHF; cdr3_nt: TGTGCCAGTAGTCTCACTCTGGGGGAGCCCCAGCATTTT
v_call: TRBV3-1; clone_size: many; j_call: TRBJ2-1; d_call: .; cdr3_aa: CASSHPMTYNEQFF; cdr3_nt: TGTGCCAGCAGCCACCCTATGACCTACAATGAGCAGTTCTTC
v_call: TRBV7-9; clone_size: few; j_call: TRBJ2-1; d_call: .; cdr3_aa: CATPSRGNEQFF; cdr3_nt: TGTGCCACCCCATCCCGGGGGAATGAGCAGTTCTTC
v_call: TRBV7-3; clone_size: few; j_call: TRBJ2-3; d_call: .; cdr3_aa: CASSFVADTQYF; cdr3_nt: TGTGCCAGCAGCTTCGTCGCGGATACGCAGTATTTT
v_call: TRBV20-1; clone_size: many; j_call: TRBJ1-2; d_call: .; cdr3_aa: CSATDANRGNGYTF; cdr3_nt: TGCAGTGCTACTGATGCAAATCGGGGGAATGGCTACACCTTC
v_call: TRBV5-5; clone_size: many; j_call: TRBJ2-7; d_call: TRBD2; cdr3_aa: CASSPGLVSYEQYF; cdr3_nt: TGTGCCAGCAGCCCAGGACTAGTTTCCTACGAGCAGTACTTC
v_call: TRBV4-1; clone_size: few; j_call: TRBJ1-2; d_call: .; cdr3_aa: CASSQDKSRGGDGYTF; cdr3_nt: TGCGCCAGCAGCCAAGATAAGTCCAGGGGCGGGGATGGCTACACCTTC
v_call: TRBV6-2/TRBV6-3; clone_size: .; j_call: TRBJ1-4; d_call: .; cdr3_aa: CASSRAGTNEKLFF; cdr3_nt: TGTGCCAGCAGTAGAGCTGGAACTAATGAAAAACTGTTTTTT
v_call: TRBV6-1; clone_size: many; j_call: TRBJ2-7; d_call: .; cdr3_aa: CASSASWRESYEQYF; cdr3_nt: TGTGCCAGCAGTGCGAGCTGGCGGGAATCCTACGAGCAGTACTTC
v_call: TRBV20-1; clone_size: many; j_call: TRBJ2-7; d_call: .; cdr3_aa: CSARTTYEQYF; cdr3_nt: TGCAGTGCTAGGACCACCTACGAGCAGTACTTC
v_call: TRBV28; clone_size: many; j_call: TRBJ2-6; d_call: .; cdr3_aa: CASSSPSPGANVLTF; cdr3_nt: TGTGCCAGCAGTTCCCCCTCCCCTGGGGCCAACGTCCTGACTTTC
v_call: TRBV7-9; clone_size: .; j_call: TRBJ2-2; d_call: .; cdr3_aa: CASSLAILQGYNTGELFF; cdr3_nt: TGTGCCAGCAGCTTAGCGATCTTACAGGGATATAACACCGGGGAGCTGTTTTTT
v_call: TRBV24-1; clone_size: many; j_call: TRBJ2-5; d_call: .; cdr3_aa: CATSDLSRGWGETQYF; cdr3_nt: TGTGCCACCAGTGATCTTTCCCGGGGGTGGGGGGAGACCCAGTACTTC
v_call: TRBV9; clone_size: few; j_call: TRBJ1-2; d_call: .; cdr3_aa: CASSAAYGYTF; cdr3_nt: TGTGCCAGCAGCGCGGCCTATGGCTACACCTTC
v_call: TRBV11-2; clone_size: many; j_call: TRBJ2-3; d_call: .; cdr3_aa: CASSHRDPADTQYF; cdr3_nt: TGTGCCAGCAGCCACCGGGATCCAGCAGATACGCAGTATTTT
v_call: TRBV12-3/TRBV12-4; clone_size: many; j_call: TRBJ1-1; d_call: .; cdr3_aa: CASSLPGLLNTEAFF; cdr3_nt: TGTGCCAGCAGCTTACCGGGACTTCTGAACACTGAAGCTTTCTTT
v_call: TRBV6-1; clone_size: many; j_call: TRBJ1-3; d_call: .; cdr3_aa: CASSEALGVAGNTIYF; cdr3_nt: TGTGCCAGCAGTGAAGCGCTTGGAGTTGCGGGAAACACCATATATTTT
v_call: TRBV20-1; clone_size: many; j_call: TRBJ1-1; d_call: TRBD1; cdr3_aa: CSADIQGTARTEAFF; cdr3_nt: TGCAGTGCCGATATACAGGGGACCGCCAGGACTGAAGCTTTCTTT
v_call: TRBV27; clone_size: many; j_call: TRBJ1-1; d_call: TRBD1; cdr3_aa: CASREYRGAGGAEAFF; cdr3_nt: TGTGCCAGCAGGGAATACAGGGGAGCTGGGGGAGCTGAAGCTTTCTTT
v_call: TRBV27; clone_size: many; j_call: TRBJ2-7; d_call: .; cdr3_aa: CASSPPRARDISYEQYF; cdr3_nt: TGTGCCAGCAGTCCACCTAGGGCGCGGGACATCTCCTACGAGCAGTACTTC
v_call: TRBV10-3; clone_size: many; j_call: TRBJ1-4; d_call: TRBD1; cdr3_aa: CAISGTGPTNEKLFF; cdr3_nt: TGTGCCATCAGTGGGACAGGCCCAACTAATGAAAAACTGTTTTTT
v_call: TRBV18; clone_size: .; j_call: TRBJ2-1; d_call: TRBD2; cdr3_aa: CASSPTLAGGRYEQFF; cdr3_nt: TGTGCCAGCTCACCAACACTAGCGGGAGGCCGGTATGAGCAGTTCTTC
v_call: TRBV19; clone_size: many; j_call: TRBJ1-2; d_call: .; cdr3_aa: CASSISSGSNYGYTF; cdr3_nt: TGTGCCAGTAGTATCAGTAGCGGATCCAACTATGGCTACACCTTC
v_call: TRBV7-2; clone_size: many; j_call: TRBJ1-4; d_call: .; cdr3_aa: CASSLAGISEKLFF; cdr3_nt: TGTGCCAGCAGCTTAGCTGGGATCAGTGAAAAACTGTTTTTT
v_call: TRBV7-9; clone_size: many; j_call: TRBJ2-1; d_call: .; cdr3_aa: CASSLNGPTREQFF; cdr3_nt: TGTGCCAGCAGCTTGAACGGACCGACCCGTGAGCAGTTCTTC
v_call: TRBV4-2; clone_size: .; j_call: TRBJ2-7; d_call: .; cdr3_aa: CASSQDPGAGNEQYF; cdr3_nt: TGTGCCAGCAGCCAAGACCCTGGCGCCGGCAACGAGCAGTACTTC
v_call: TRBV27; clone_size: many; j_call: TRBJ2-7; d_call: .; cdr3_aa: CASGGGGSYEQYF; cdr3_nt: TGTGCCAGCGGAGGGGGGGGTTCCTACGAGCAGTACTTC
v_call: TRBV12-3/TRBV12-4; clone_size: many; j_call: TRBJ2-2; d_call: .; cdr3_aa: CASSLRSPPGTGELFF; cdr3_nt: TGTGCCAGCAGTTTGAGGTCGCCGCCGGGCACCGGGGAGCTGTTTTTT
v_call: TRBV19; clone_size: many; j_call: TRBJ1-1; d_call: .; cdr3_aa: CASNPTVNTEAFF; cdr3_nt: TGTGCCAGTAACCCGACAGTGAACACTGAAGCTTTCTTT
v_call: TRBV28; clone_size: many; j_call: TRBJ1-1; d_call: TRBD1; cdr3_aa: CASSSGQGRIEAFF; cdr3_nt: TGTGCCAGCAGTTCAGGACAGGGGAGGATTGAAGCTTTCTTT
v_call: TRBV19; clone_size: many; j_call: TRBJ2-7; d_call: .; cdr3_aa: CASSSDWEQYF; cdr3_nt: TGTGCCAGTAGTTCGGACTGGGAGCAGTACTTC
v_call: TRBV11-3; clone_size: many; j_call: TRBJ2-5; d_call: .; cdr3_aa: CATSHCAQETQYF; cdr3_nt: TGTGCCACCTCACACTGTGCTCAAGAGACCCAGTACTTC
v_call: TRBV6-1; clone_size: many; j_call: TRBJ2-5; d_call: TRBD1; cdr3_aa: CASKTGGLETQYF; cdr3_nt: TGTGCCAGCAAGACAGGGGGGTTAGAGACCCAGTACTTC
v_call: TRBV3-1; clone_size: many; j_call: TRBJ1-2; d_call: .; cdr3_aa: CASSQEKSSRYGYTF; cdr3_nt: TGTGCCAGCAGCCAAGAGAAGTCGAGCCGGTATGGCTACACCTTC
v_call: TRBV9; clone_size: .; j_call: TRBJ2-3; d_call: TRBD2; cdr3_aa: CASSDDIAGGPDTQYF; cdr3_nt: TGTGCCAGCAGCGATGATATAGCGGGAGGGCCAGATACGCAGTATTTT
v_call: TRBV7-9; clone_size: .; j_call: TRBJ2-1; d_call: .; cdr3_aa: CASSLEPSFGHEQFF; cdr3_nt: TGTGCCAGCAGCTTAGAGCCATCCTTTGGCCATGAGCAGTTCTTC
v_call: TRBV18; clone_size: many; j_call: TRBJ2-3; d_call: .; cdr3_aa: CASSPPRHFSTDTQYF; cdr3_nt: TGTGCCAGCTCACCACCGCGGCACTTCAGCACAGATACGCAGTATTTT
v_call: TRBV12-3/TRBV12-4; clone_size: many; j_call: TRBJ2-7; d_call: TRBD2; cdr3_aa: CASSLEGAGGLYEQYF; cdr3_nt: TGTGCCAGCAGTTTAGAGGGAGCGGGAGGGCTTTACGAGCAGTACTTC
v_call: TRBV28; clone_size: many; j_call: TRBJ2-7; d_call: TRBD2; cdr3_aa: CATGTSSYEQYF; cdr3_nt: TGTGCCACCGGGACTAGCAGCTACGAGCAGTACTTC
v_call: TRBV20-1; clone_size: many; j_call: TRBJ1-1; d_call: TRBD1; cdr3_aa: CSARRDWDRVVGEAFF; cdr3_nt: TGCAGTGCTAGAAGAGACTGGGACAGGGTAGTGGGTGAAGCTTTCTTT
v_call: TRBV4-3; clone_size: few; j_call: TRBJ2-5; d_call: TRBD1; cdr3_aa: CASSPGQGMATQYF; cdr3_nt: TGCGCCAGCAGCCCAGGACAGGGGATGGCGACCCAGTACTTC
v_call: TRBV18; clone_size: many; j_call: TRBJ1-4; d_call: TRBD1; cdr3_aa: CASSLGQGASFDEKLFF; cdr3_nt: TGTGCCAGCTCACTCGGACAGGGGGCAAGTTTTGATGAAAAACTGTTTTTT
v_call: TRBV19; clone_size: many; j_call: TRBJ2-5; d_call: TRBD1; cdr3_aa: CASSIPVGQGPGGTQYF; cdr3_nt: TGTGCCAGTAGTATCCCCGTGGGACAGGGACCGGGCGGGACCCAGTACTTC
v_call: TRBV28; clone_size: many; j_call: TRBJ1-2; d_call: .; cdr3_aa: CASSLPLGGSTNYGYTF; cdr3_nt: TGTGCCAGCAGTCTCCCACTGGGGGGTAGTACTAACTATGGCTACACCTTC
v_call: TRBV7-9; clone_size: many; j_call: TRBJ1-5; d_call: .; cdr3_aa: CASSQDSYSNQPQHF; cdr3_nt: TGTGCCAGCAGCCAGGACAGCTATAGCAATCAGCCCCAGCATTTT
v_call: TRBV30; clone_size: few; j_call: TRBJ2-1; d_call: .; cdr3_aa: CAWRAEVGYIGNEQFF; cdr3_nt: TGTGCCTGGAGGGCCGAGGTTGGGTATATCGGCAATGAGCAGTTCTTC
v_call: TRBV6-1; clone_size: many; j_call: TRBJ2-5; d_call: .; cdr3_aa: CASSASASQETQYF; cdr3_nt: TGTGCCAGCAGTGCTAGCGCGAGCCAAGAGACCCAGTACTTC
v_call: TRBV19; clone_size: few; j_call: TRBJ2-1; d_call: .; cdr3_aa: CASSGHGNEQFF; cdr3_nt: TGTGCCAGTAGTGGCCACGGCAATGAGCAGTTCTTC
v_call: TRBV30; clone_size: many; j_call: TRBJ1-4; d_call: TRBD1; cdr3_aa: CAWSGTGTGREKLFF; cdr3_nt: TGTGCCTGGAGTGGAACCGGGACAGGGAGGGAAAAACTGTTTTTT
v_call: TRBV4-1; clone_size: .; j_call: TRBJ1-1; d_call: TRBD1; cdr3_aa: CASSKSGTGGNGVENTEAFF; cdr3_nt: TGCGCCAGCAGCAAATCCGGGACAGGGGGTAACGGTGTCGAGAACACTGAAGCTTTCTTT
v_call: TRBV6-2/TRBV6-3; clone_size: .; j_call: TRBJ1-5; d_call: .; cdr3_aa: CASRALWEDSGNQPQHF; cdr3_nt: TGTGCCAGCAGGGCATTATGGGAGGACAGTGGCAATCAGCCCCAGCATTTT